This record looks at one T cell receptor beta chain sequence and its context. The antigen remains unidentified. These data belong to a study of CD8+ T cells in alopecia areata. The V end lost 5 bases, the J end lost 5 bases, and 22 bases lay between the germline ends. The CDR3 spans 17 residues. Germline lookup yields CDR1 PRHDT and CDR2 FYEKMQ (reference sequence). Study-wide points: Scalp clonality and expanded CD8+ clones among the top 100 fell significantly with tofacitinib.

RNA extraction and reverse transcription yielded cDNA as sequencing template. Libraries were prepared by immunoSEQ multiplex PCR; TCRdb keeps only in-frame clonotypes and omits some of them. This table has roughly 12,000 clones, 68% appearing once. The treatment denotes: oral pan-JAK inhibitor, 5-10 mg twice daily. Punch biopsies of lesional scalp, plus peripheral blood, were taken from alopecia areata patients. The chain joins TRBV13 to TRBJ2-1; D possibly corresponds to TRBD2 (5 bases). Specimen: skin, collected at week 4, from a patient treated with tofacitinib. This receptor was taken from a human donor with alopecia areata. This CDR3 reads CASSPRPLSSGHNEQFF. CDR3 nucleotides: TGTGCCAGCAGCCCCCGCCCCCTTTCGAGCGGTCACAATGAGCAGTTCTTC.